This T cell receptor (beta chain) was sequenced for a study of T cell repertoires in cytomegalovirus infection. Study-level findings and limits: In two of eight donors, the top clonotype was HLA-C-restricted CMV-specific.

MiXCR, applied by TCRdb to the reads, yields one record per CDR3 protein. The table has some 150,000 distinct CDR3 sequences, about 6% seen once. The CDR3 runs 14 residues. Germline CDR1 reads SEHNR; CDR2 reads FQNEAQ (reference sequence). Trimming removed 5 bases at V and 10 bases at J, with 15 bases between. Worth noting for this clonotype: Its antigen is still unknown.

Sequencing used PBMCs. J is TRBJ1-6 and V is TRBV7-9; D is possibly TRBD1 (5 bases). This TCR came from a human donor in good health (CMV status not recorded). Some clones in this sample may be carry-over from other donors' samples. CDR3 coding DNA: TGTGCCAGCAGCGTCGGGGGGATGTCCTCACCCCTCCACTTT. Translation: CASSVGGMSSPLHF.